A selection of T cell receptor beta chains follows, all from one sample in a study of blood T cell repertoires in COVID-19. Some clones are missing from TCRdb's copy, which holds only in-frame ones; the method was immunoSEQ multiplex PCR. Of approximately 130,000 clones in the sample, around 76% were seen once. Sequenced input: peripheral blood. These receptor sequences come from a human donor in a cohort sampled during active COVID-19. The CDR3 runs from the conserved cysteine through the conserved F or W. The D gene is left open where the match is weak. The listing skips clone size in some rows; elsewhere it reads once, few, many or a size class.

v_call	clone_size	d_call	j_call	cdr3_aa	cdr3_nt
TRBV14	NA	NA	TRBJ2-1	CASSQERGGAPNEQFF	TGTGCCAGCAGCCAAGAAAGGGGGGGGGCCCCCAATGAGCAGTTCTTC
TRBV19	NA	NA	TRBJ1-2	CASSHQGMDYGYTF	TGTGCCAGTAGTCATCAGGGGATGGACTATGGCTACACCTTC
TRBV4-2	NA	NA	TRBJ2-1	CASSQDLRGPHNEQFF	TGTGCCAGCAGCCAAGATTTGCGGGGGCCCCACAATGAGCAGTTCTTC
TRBV5-1	NA	TRBD1	TRBJ2-5	CASSQGQGPQETQYF	TGCGCCAGCAGCCAGGGACAGGGCCCCCAAGAGACCCAGTACTTC
TRBV6-2/TRBV6-3	NA	NA	TRBJ1-5	CASSYSNHRALWGNQPQHF	TGTGCCAGCAGTTACTCGAATCACAGGGCCCTCTGGGGCAATCAGCCCCAGCATTTT
TRBV7-8	NA	NA	TRBJ1-1	CASSPSTGNTEAFF	TGTGCCAGCAGCCCCTCAACAGGGAACACTGAAGCTTTCTTT
TRBV6-5	NA	NA	TRBJ2-7	CASSYSSLHDEQYF	TGTGCCAGCAGTTACTCCAGTCTCCATGACGAGCAGTACTTC
TRBV5-1	NA	TRBD2	TRBJ2-1	CASSLGAGGSYNEQFF	TGCGCCAGCAGCTTGGGAGCGGGGGGCTCCTACAATGAGCAGTTCTTC
TRBV6-6	once	NA	TRBJ1-5	CASNEQDSNQPQHF	TGTGCCAGCAACGAACAGGATAGCAATCAGCCCCAGCATTTT
TRBV12-3/TRBV12-4	NA	NA	TRBJ2-7	CASSLEGGEQYF	TGTGCCAGCAGCCTAGAAGGGGGCGAGCAGTACTTC
TRBV28	NA	NA	TRBJ1-6	CASSLSLAGLGSPLHF	TGTGCCAGCAGCCTATCCCTAGCGGGTTTGGGTTCACCCCTCCACTTT
TRBV9	few	NA	TRBJ1-1	CASSQAGMNTEAFF	TGTGCCAGCAGCCAGGCGGGGATGAACACTGAAGCTTTCTTT
TRBV18	once	TRBD1	TRBJ1-5	CASSPARQGANQPQHF	TGTGCCAGCTCACCGGCCCGACAGGGGGCGAATCAGCCCCAGCATTTT
TRBV4-2	NA	NA	TRBJ1-3	CASSFGPGQYSGNTIYF	TGTGCCAGCAGCTTCGGACCTGGACAGTACTCTGGAAACACCATATATTTT
TRBV27	NA	NA	TRBJ2-7	CASSLRGHASPRSYEQYF	TGTGCCAGCAGTTTAAGAGGACATGCTTCGCCCCGCTCGTACGAGCAGTACTTC
TRBV3-1/TRBV3-2	NA	NA	TRBJ2-6	CASSQDRGGSGANVLTF	TGTGCCAGCAGCCAAGATCGCGGAGGCTCTGGGGCCAACGTCCTGACTTTC
TRBV7-9	few	TRBD2	TRBJ2-7	CASRPPGTSGSQQYF	TGTGCCAGCAGGCCCCCCGGGACTAGCGGGAGTCAGCAGTACTTC
TRBV5-6	NA	NA	TRBJ2-7	CASRATSTAYEQYF	TGTGCCAGCAGGGCGACATCGACCGCCTACGAGCAGTACTTC
TRBV12-3/TRBV12-4	NA	NA	TRBJ2-5	CASRTGETQYF	TGTGCCAGCAGGACGGGGGAGACCCAGTACTTC
TRBV11-2	NA	TRBD1	TRBJ1-4	CASGYRGTNEKLFF	TGTGCCAGCGGCTACAGGGGCACTAATGAAAAACTGTTTTTT
TRBV10-1	few	TRBD2	TRBJ2-3	CASSDSGGSTDTQYF	TGCGCCAGCAGTGATAGCGGGGGGAGCACAGATACGCAGTATTTT
TRBV10-3	few	TRBD1	TRBJ1-2	CAIGTGVGNYGYTF	TGTGCCATCGGAACAGGGGTAGGGAACTATGGCTACACCTTC
TRBV2	NA	NA	TRBJ2-1	CATLTAGYNEQFF	TGTGCCACCCTGACGGCGGGATACAATGAGCAGTTCTTC
TRBV2	once	NA	TRBJ2-3	CASSIFTTDTQYF	TGTGCCAGCTCAATCTTTACTACAGATACGCAGTATTTT
TRBV6-4	NA	TRBD1	TRBJ1-1	CASSDDRGRTEAFF	TGTGCCAGCAGTGACGACAGGGGAAGGACTGAAGCTTTCTTT
TRBV5-1	NA	TRBD1	TRBJ1-1	CASSKGQGVGEAFF	TGCGCCAGCAGCAAAGGACAGGGGGTCGGTGAAGCTTTCTTT
TRBV4-1	NA	NA	TRBJ1-5	CASSQGGGSQPQHF	TGCGCCAGCAGCCAAGGGGGAGGGAGTCAGCCCCAGCATTTT
TRBV7-7	once	NA	TRBJ2-5	CASSSSRTDVETQYF	TGTGCCAGCAGCTCTAGCCGCACGGACGTGGAGACCCAGTACTTC
TRBV5-4	NA	TRBD2	TRBJ2-3	CASSYERGGRDTQYF	TGTGCCAGCAGCTACGAGCGGGGGGGCCGTGATACGCAGTATTTT
TRBV5-1	few	TRBD1	TRBJ2-1	CASSLAPGQGEQFF	TGCGCCAGCAGCTTGGCCCCCGGACAGGGTGAGCAGTTCTTC
TRBV6-5	NA	NA	TRBJ1-1	CASSRGGWDTEAFF	TGTGCCAGCAGTAGGGGAGGGTGGGACACTGAAGCTTTCTTT
TRBV6-6	NA	NA	TRBJ2-1	CASAPGEGDNEQFF	TGTGCCAGTGCCCCAGGGGAGGGCGACAATGAGCAGTTCTTC
TRBV24-1	NA	NA	TRBJ1-5	CATGRDGNQPQHF	TGTGCCACCGGGAGGGACGGCAATCAGCCCCAGCATTTT
TRBV4-2	NA	NA	TRBJ2-5	CASSLRGAETQYF	TGTGCCAGCAGCCTTCGGGGAGCAGAGACCCAGTACTTC
TRBV18	NA	NA	TRBJ1-1	CASSPSNGQKAEAFF	TGTGCCAGCTCACCGAGCAATGGACAGAAGGCTGAAGCTTTCTTT
TRBV6-1	few	TRBD2	TRBJ2-1	CASSEEGSGGIYNEQFF	TGTGCCAGCAGTGAAGAGGGTAGCGGGGGCATTTACAATGAGCAGTTCTTC
TRBV24-1	NA	TRBD1	TRBJ1-2	CATSADRGYGYTF	TGTGCCACCAGTGCGGACAGGGGTTATGGCTACACCTTC
TRBV19	NA	TRBD2	TRBJ2-7	CASSPGSGGGYEQYF	TGTGCCAGTAGTCCCGGGAGCGGGGGAGGATACGAGCAGTACTTC
TRBV5-4	NA	TRBD1	TRBJ2-1	CASSAGTDYNEQFF	TGTGCCAGCAGCGCCGGGACAGACTACAATGAGCAGTTCTTC
TRBV25-1	once	TRBD1	TRBJ1-2	CASRSTGNYGYTF	TGTGCCAGCAGGTCGACAGGGAACTATGGCTACACCTTC
TRBV3-1/TRBV3-2	NA	TRBD1	TRBJ1-2	CASSQVTGVRGYTF	TGTGCCAGCAGCCAAGTTACAGGGGTGCGCGGCTACACCTTC
TRBV4-1	few	NA	TRBJ2-7	CASSQELRFGQYF	TGCGCCAGCAGCCAAGAATTGAGGTTCGGGCAGTACTTC
TRBV9	NA	NA	TRBJ2-1	CASSVGEGTYNEQFF	TGTGCCAGCAGCGTAGGCGAGGGAACCTACAATGAGCAGTTCTTC
TRBV3-1/TRBV3-2	NA	NA	TRBJ1-1	CASSQGRDLNTEAFF	TGTGCCAGCAGCCAAGGGCGGGACCTGAACACTGAAGCTTTCTTT
TRBV7-2	NA	NA	TRBJ2-3	CASSLGGGPTQYF	TGTGCCAGCAGCTTAGGGGGGGGGCCCACGCAGTATTTT
TRBV5-1	NA	TRBD1	TRBJ2-7	CASSADREYEQYF	TGCGCCAGCAGCGCGGACAGGGAGTACGAGCAGTACTTC
TRBV5-4	NA	NA	TRBJ1-2	CASSLAREGKGYTF	TGTGCCAGCAGCTTGGCGAGGGAGGGGAAGGGCTACACCTTC
TRBV7-9	NA	NA	TRBJ1-1	CASSLMWGKGTEAFF	TGTGCCAGCAGCTTAATGTGGGGCAAAGGCACTGAAGCTTTCTTT
TRBV29-1	NA	NA	TRBJ1-5	CTTWGGGSNQPQHF	TGCACCACTTGGGGGGGTGGTAGCAATCAGCCCCAGCATTTT
TRBV28	NA	NA	TRBJ2-5	CASRGPGGAGETQYF	TGTGCCAGCAGAGGTCCAGGCGGGGCGGGAGAGACCCAGTACTTC
TRBV6-5	medium-sized	NA	TRBJ2-5	CASTQGSLETQYF	TGTGCCAGCACCCAGGGGTCTTTAGAGACCCAGTACTTC
TRBV11-2	few	NA	TRBJ2-7	CASSLASFYEQYF	TGTGCCAGCAGCTTAGCTAGCTTTTACGAGCAGTACTTC
TRBV7-6	NA	NA	TRBJ2-3	CASSLGGTHSPDTQYF	TGTGCCAGCAGCTTAGGTGGGACTCATTCGCCAGATACGCAGTATTTT